Below are 32 T cell receptor beta chains sequenced from a single sample in a study of T-cell memory formation after mild COVID-19. TCRdb re-called the 5' RACE reads through MiXCR, storing one row per CDR3 protein. Found here are about 410,000 distinct CDR3 sequences, around 17% of them singletons; the top ten hold about 22%. The sequencing sample was made of PBMCs or a T cell subset sorted from them (not recorded which). These receptors all come from a man aged 18 to 35 who had mild COVID-19 (a few samples of this study predate the infection). Cell type and time point are not known.

The chain links TRBV18 to TRBJ2-2; TRBD2 agrees at 14 bases. Germline V gives CDR1 KGHSH, CDR2 LQKENI. With V trimmed by 5 bases and J by 4 bases, 12 bases remained unmatched. This CDR3 has 19 amino acids. The CDR3 is CASSIRPGLAGASTGELFF. The CDR3 region has the DNA TGTGCCAGCTCAATTCGTCCGGGACTAGCGGGGGCAAGCACCGGGGAGCTGTTTTTT. Looking up the rest from reference TRBV18 and TRBJ2-2 gives the full variable domain: NAGVMQNPRHLVRRRGQEARLRCSPMKGHSHVYWYRQLPEEGLKFMVYLQKENIIDESGMPKERFSAEFPKEGPSILRIQQVVRGDSAAYFCASSIRPGLAGASTGELFFGEGSRLTVL.

The chain uses TRBV20-1 and TRBJ2-1; TRBD2 matches 12 bases. The V and J ends lost 5 bases and 5 bases, in that order; junction bases with no gene match: 4. The CDR3 extends over 14 amino acids. Germline V gene data show CDR1 as DFQATT and CDR2 as SNEGSKA (reference sequence). The CDR3 spells CSALAGGPNNEQFF. CDR3 DNA: TGCAGTGCTCTAGCGGGGGGGCCGAACAATGAGCAGTTCTTC.

This clonotype was observed a handful of times. V usage is TRBV29-1 and J usage is TRBJ2-4; TRBD1 matches at 8 bases. Germline V gene data show CDR1 as SQVTM and CDR2 as ANQGSEA. The CDR3 has 11 residues. J lost 14 bases, V lost 7 bases, and 10 bases had no gene match. The CDR3 protein is CSASGGALKYF. CDR3 bases: TGCAGCGCATCAGGGGGCGCTTTGAAGTACTTC. Filled out from reference TRBV29-1 and TRBJ2-4, the complete variable domain reads SAVISQKPSRDICQRGTSLTIQCQVDSQVTMMFWYRQQPGQSLTLIATANQGSEATYESGFVIDKFPISRPNLTFSTLTVSNMSPEDSSIYLCSASGGALKYFGAGTRLSVL.

In its sample, this clonotype was seen a few times. This chain links TRBV29-1 with TRBJ2-3; D is possibly TRBD2 (6 bases). Germline V lookup: CDR1 SQVTM, CDR2 ANQGSEA. The CDR3 spans 13 residues. V was trimmed by 4 bases and J by 4 bases, leaving 12 bases between them. CDR3 loop: CSVATGLSDTQYF. CDR3 in DNA: TGCAGCGTTGCTACAGGACTATCAGATACGCAGTATTTT.

The table lists this clonotype with a few counts. The chain carries TRBV7-2 and TRBJ2-7; possible D gene TRBD2, 5 bases. From germline, CDR1 is SGHTA and CDR2 FQGNSA. The CDR3 has 14 residues. V was shortened by 1 base and J by 0 bases, with 7 bases between the two germline ends. The CDR3 loop is CASSLGGFSYEQYF. The CDR3 DNA is TGTGCCAGCAGCTTAGGAGGGTTCTCCTACGAGCAGTACTTC.

The chain has TRBV27 and TRBJ2-3; TRBD2 matches 8 bases. V dropped 8 bases and J dropped 0; count of bases not matched to a gene: 10. CDR3 length: 16 residues. CDR1 is MNHEY and CDR2 is SMNVEV in the germline V gene (reference sequence). CDR3 coding DNA: TGTGCCAGCGGGAAGGAAGCGGGGGCTAGCACAGATACGCAGTATTTT. Its translation is CASGKEAGASTDTQYF.

The chain is built from TRBV19 and TRBJ1-2; 7 bases are shared with TRBD1. The CDR3 is made up of 18 amino acids. CDR1 and CDR2 from the germline V gene are LNHDA and SQIVND (reference sequence). The trim removed 8 bases at V and 0 bases at J, leaving 18 bases unmatched. The CDR3 sequence: CASYGIDRASQTNYGYTF. In DNA form, the CDR3 reads TGTGCCAGTTACGGGATCGACAGGGCGAGCCAGACTAACTATGGCTACACCTTC.

This clonotype was recorded once. The V gene is TRBV29-1, the J gene TRBJ1-4; no clear D gene. This CDR3 comprises 14 residues. Germline V CDR1 and CDR2: SQVTM, ANQGSEA. With 4 bases removed from V and 8 bases from J, the gap between germline ends came to 17 bases. CDR3 in amino acids: CSVVEPRFGEKLFF. CDR3 DNA sequence: TGCAGCGTTGTGGAGCCCCGGTTCGGAGAAAAACTGTTTTTT.

The V call is TRBV14, the J call TRBJ1-2; TRBD1 matches at 7 bases. Unmatched junction bases numbered 12, after V lost 4 bases and J lost 7 bases. There are 15 residues in the CDR3. CDR1 and CDR2 from the germline V gene are SGHDN and FVKESK. CDR3 nucleotide sequence: TGTGCCAGCAGCCCCGGGACAGCAAAAAAATTTGGCTACACCTTC. Translated, it gives CASSPGTAKKFGYTF.

A few counts support this clonotype. V usage is TRBV12-3 or TRBV12-4 and J usage is TRBJ2-7, with D tentatively TRBD1 or TRBD2 (5 bases each). The CDR3 covers 14 residues. V was clipped by 3 bases and J by 2 bases, with 11 bases between them. The CDR3 sequence: CASSFRDRAYEQYF. The CDR3 bases are TGTGCCAGCAGTTTCCGGGACCGAGCCTACGAGCAGTACTTC.

The chain has TRBV5-5 and TRBJ1-2; the match to TRBD1 covers 8 bases. The CDR3 extends over 14 amino acids. The J segment lost 8 bases and the V segment lost 3 bases, leaving 9 bases of the junction unmatched. In germline, CDR1 is SGHKS, CDR2 YYEKEE (reference sequence). The CDR3 reads CASSYDRGQLGYTF. CDR3 nucleotide sequence: TGTGCCAGCAGCTACGACAGGGGACAGCTGGGCTACACCTTC.

This clonotype was seen a handful of times. J is TRBJ2-1 and V is TRBV6-2 or TRBV6-3; tentatively, D is TRBD1 (7 bases). Trimming took off 5 bases at V and 6 bases at J, with 14 bases between the two ends. Germline V lookup: CDR1 MNHEY, CDR2 SVGEGT. The CDR3 has 14 amino acids. The CDR3 DNA sequence: TGTGCCAGCAGTCCCCAGGGGGGTCCCAATGAGCAGTTCTTC. Amino acids: CASSPQGGPNEQFF.

The rearrangement joins TRBV12-3 or TRBV12-4 to TRBJ1-2, with 7 positions matching TRBD1. CDR3 length: 15 amino acids. V dropped 6 bases and J dropped 2; count of bases not matched to a gene: 9. CDR3 sequence: CASRGTAQSNYGYTF. Written as DNA, the CDR3 is TGTGCCAGCAGGGGGACAGCTCAATCAAACTATGGCTACACCTTC.

The chain recombines TRBV9 with TRBJ2-7; no firm D call. CDR1 is SGDLS and CDR2 is YYNGEE in the germline V gene. V dropped 0 bases and J dropped 2 bases, with 9 bases sitting between them. The CDR3 extends over 14 amino acids. Here the CDR3 DNA reads TGTGCCAGCAGCGTAGGAGACGGAGCCTACGAGCAGTACTTC. The encoded protein is CASSVGDGAYEQYF.

This clonotype was observed a handful of times. V usage is TRBV14 and J usage is TRBJ2-3; no firm D call. Germline V gene data show CDR1 as SGHDN and CDR2 as FVKESK. The CDR3 totals 15 residues. V was pared by 4 bases and J by 2 bases, with 13 bases between. The CDR3 region has the DNA TGTGCCAGCAGCCCGTACGTCCCTATCACAGATACGCAGTATTTT. Amino acid sequence: CASSPYVPITDTQYF.

The chain joins TRBV12-3 or TRBV12-4 to TRBJ1-1, with D possibly being TRBD1 (5 bases). The germline V and J ends were trimmed by 3 bases and 7 bases, with 21 bases remaining between them. The CDR3 loop spans 16 amino acids. DNA for the CDR3: TGTGCCAGCAGTTTGACAATCTCCGGGGCCCGGGGTGAAGCTTTCTTT. It codes for CASSLTISGARGEAFF.

This clonotype occurred a few times. V usage is TRBV18 and J usage is TRBJ2-1; D is undetermined. This CDR3 is 13 amino acids long. Germline V CDR1 and CDR2: KGHSH, LQKENI. Trimming took 3 bases from V and 8 from J, leaving 11 bases between them. The DNA for the CDR3 is TGTGCCAGCTCACCTCCCGGGCACCATGAGCAGTTCTTC. This translates into CASSPPGHHEQFF. The full variable domain, with the rest looked up from reference TRBV18 and TRBJ2-1, is NAGVMQNPRHLVRRRGQEARLRCSPMKGHSHVYWYRQLPEEGLKFMVYLQKENIIDESGMPKERFSAEFPKEGPSILRIQQVVRGDSAAYFCASSPPGHHEQFFGPGTRLTVL.

This clonotype showed up just a few times. V and J are TRBV5-6 and TRBJ1-2; the D is unclear. CDR1 is SGHDT and CDR2 is YYEEEE in the germline V gene. V lost 4 bases, J lost 8 bases, and 15 bases lay in between. CDR3 size: 13 residues. Written as DNA, the CDR3 is TGTGCCAGCAGCCGACGGGCCCTCAAGGGCTACACCTTC. Encoded protein: CASSRRALKGYTF.

This clonotype was found a few times. The chain joins TRBV7-2 to TRBJ2-3; TRBD1 agrees at 8 bases. The CDR3 runs to 16 residues. Germline loops: CDR1 SGHTA, CDR2 FQGNSA. V gave up 6 bases and J gave up 4 bases; unmatched junction bases: 12. The CDR3 DNA is TGTGCCAGCAGACTAGGCCCGACAGGGGAGGCAGATACGCAGTATTTT. Amino acid sequence: CASRLGPTGEADTQYF.

This chain links TRBV12-3 or TRBV12-4 with TRBJ1-1; TRBD1 agrees at 10 bases. The CDR3 totals 12 residues. V was pared by 8 bases and J by 8 bases, with 5 bases of the junction left unmatched. The DNA for the CDR3 is TGTGCCAGCGCCGGACAGGGGGTCGAAGCTTTCTTT. This sequence encodes CASAGQGVEAFF.

The chain carries TRBV7-8 and TRBJ2-2; 12 bases align to TRBD2. The CDR3 has 16 amino acids. Germline-derived CDR1 and CDR2 are SGHVS and FQNEAQ. Trimming cost V 2 bases and J 6 bases; bases outside gene matches: 4. CDR3 protein: CASSLWTSGVSGELFF. As DNA, the CDR3 is TGTGCCAGCAGCTTATGGACTAGCGGGGTATCCGGGGAGCTGTTTTTT.

The V call is TRBV4-3, the J call TRBJ2-3; the match to TRBD2 covers 11 bases. Per the germline V gene, CDR1 is LGHNA and CDR2 is YSLEER. The trim removed 1 base at V and 2 bases at J, leaving 5 bases unmatched. The CDR3 extends over 17 amino acids. The CDR3 DNA follows: TGCGCCAGCAGCCAAGGGGGGACTAGCGGCCTCACAGATACGCAGTATTTT. Amino acid sequence: CASSQGGTSGLTDTQYF.

The chain employs TRBV4-1 and TRBJ2-7, with D uncertain. The CDR3 sequence is 15 residues long. The germline CDR1 and CDR2 sequences are MGHRA and YSYEKL. Trimming pared 4 bases from V and 0 bases from J, leaving 13 bases between. The CDR3 nucleotides read TGCGCCAGCAGCCGCACCTCGAGTGCCTCCTACGAGCAGTACTTC. Translated: CASSRTSSASYEQYF.

V is TRBV6-5 and J is TRBJ2-5; D is perhaps TRBD1 or TRBD2 (5 bases each). Germline values: CDR1 MNHEY, CDR2 SVGAGI. V was shortened by 5 bases and J by 4 bases, with 20 bases between the two germline ends. The CDR3 consists of 16 residues. In DNA form, the CDR3 reads TGTGCCAGCAGTCAACCTGGACGGGACGGGGCAGAGACCCAGTACTTC. As protein: CASSQPGRDGAETQYF.

The CDR3 region is CASGGTGHEKLFF. For the CDR3, the DNA is TGTGCCAGCGGAGGGACAGGGCATGAAAAACTGTTTTTT. The chain is built from TRBV7-9 and TRBJ1-4, with 9 bases aligning to TRBD1. The CDR3 runs 13 residues. J lost 6 bases, V lost 8 bases, and 4 bases had no gene match. The germline V gene has CDR1 SEHNR and CDR2 FQNEAQ (reference sequence).

The V gene is TRBV20-1, the J gene TRBJ1-2; 10 nucleotides agree with TRBD1. CDR1 is DFQATT, CDR2 SNEGSKA, per germline (reference sequence). The CDR3 contains 16 residues. After removal of 1 base from V and 7 bases from J, the junction contained 12 bases not matched to a gene. The chain's CDR3 is CSARVPPTGGAGGYTF. DNA of the CDR3: TGCAGTGCTAGAGTCCCCCCGACAGGGGGCGCGGGTGGCTACACCTTC.

This chain uses TRBV29-1 with TRBJ1-2; weak D call: TRBD1 (6 bases). Germline assignment: CDR1 SQVTM and CDR2 ANQGSEA. V lost 1 base and J 6 bases, leaving 9 bases between the germline ends. This CDR3 comprises 12 residues. CDR3 nucleotide sequence: TGCAGCGTTGAAGTGGGGGGCAATGGCTACACCTTC. This encodes CSVEVGGNGYTF.

This chain links TRBV19 with TRBJ2-6; no definite D call. The CDR3 contains 15 residues. Germline V gene lookup returns CDR1 LNHDA and CDR2 SQIVND (reference sequence). V was trimmed by 2 bases and J by 2 bases, leaving 7 bases between them. Written as DNA, the CDR3 is TGTGCCAGTAGTATAACGGATCCTGGGGCCAACGTCCTGACTTTC. It codes for CASSITDPGANVLTF.

Worth noting for this clonotype: The junction and the germline gene differ at one end; a read error may be behind it. CDR3 coding DNA: TGCGCCAGCAGCTTGGGCAGGGGAGGTTCACCCCTCAACTTT. Amino acid sequence: CASSLGRGGSPLNF. The chain has TRBV5-1 and TRBJ1-6, with D possibly being TRBD1 (6 bases). Looked up from germline, CDR1 is SGHRS and CDR2 is YFSETQ. The CDR3 consists of 14 residues.

This clonotype came up a few times. The chain couples TRBV21-1 to TRBJ1-5; the table's D call of TRBD1 was not tested on the DNA. TRBV21-1 is annotated as a pseudogene. The CDR3 length is 15 residues. In DNA, the CDR3 is TGTGCCAGCCTAGACAGGGCTGGAAGCAATCAGCCCCAGCATTTT. It encodes CASLDRAGSNQPQHF.

The V and J genes are TRBV15 and TRBJ1-5, with TRBD1 identical over 8 bases. The CDR3 covers 14 residues. The junction had 4 bases not matched to a gene; V was cut back by 5 bases and J by 4 bases. Germline CDR1 and CDR2: LNHNV and YYDKDF (reference sequence). The CDR3 DNA follows: TGTGCCACCAGCGCGGGACAGGTGAATCAGCCCCAGCATTTT. Amino acid sequence: CATSAGQVNQPQHF.

The V call is TRBV4-3, the J call TRBJ2-6; no reliable D call. Germline V gene lookup returns CDR1 LGHNA and CDR2 YSLEER. The CDR3 has 16 amino acids. V was cut by 5 bases and J by 1 base, with 12 bases left in between. The CDR3 DNA reads as TGCGCCAGCAGCTCCAGTCGGTATTCTGGGGCCAACGTCCTGACTTTC. Translated: CASSSSRYSGANVLTF.